Listed here are 9 T cell receptor beta chains from one sample, sequenced in a study of cytomegalovirus exposure and HLA in healthy donors. PCR was performed using 60 Vbeta and 13 Jbeta primers. The method was immunoSEQ multiplex PCR; TCRdb's version includes in-frame clones alone and lacks a portion of them. The sample records around 49,000 clones, roughly 75% being singletons. The sample comprised PBMCs. All receptors derive from a man aged 25 to 40 in good health and CMV-seropositive.

The genes are TRBV9 and TRBJ1-1, with 8 bases aligning to TRBD1. Trimming cost V 0 bases and J 2 bases; bases outside gene matches: 3. CDR3 length: 15 residues. Germline V gene sequence: CDR1 SGDLS, CDR2 YYNGEE. The CDR3 DNA follows: TGTGCCAGCAGCGTAGAGACAGGGGTAAACACTGAAGCTTTCTTT. It translates to CASSVETGVNTEAFF.

The V and J genes are TRBV30 and TRBJ1-2; tentative D call: TRBD1 (6 bases). The CDR3 consists of 13 residues. V was shortened by 5 bases and J by 4 bases, with 14 bases between the two germline ends. Looked up from germline, CDR1 is GTSNPN and CDR2 is SVGIG (reference sequence). The CDR3 DNA sequence: TGTGCCTGGTACCGCAGGGGCCCCTATGGCTACACCTTC. It codes for CAWYRRGPYGYTF.

This chain links TRBV11-2 with TRBJ2-3; TRBD2 aligns across 11 bases. Germline V gene lookup returns CDR1 SGHAT and CDR2 FQNNGV. J was trimmed by 5 bases and V by 1 base; bases with no gene match: 5. The CDR3 has 16 residues. The CDR3 loop is CASSLGPSGGLDTQYF. The CDR3 DNA is TGTGCCAGCAGCTTAGGTCCTAGCGGGGGGTTAGATACGCAGTATTTT.

The chain carries TRBV7-6 and TRBJ1-2; 7 nucleotides match TRBD1. The trim removed 5 bases at V and 4 bases at J, leaving 7 bases unmatched. CDR3 size: 14 residues. Germline values: CDR1 SGHVS, CDR2 FNYEAQ. The CDR3 nucleotides read TGTGCCAGCAGCACTATAACAGGGGTCTATGGCTACACCTTC. It yields the protein CASSTITGVYGYTF. The entire variable domain, with the rest obtained from reference TRBV7-6 and TRBJ1-2, is as follows: GAGVSQSPRYKVTKRGQDVALRCDPISGHVSLYWYRQALGQGPEFLTYFNYEAQQDKSGLPNDRFSAERPEGSISTLTIQRTEQRDSAMYRCASSTITGVYGYTFGSGTRLTVV.

This clone was observed once. The chain has TRBV7-9 and TRBJ2-3; D may be TRBD2 (7 bases). The germline gives CDR1 SEHNR, CDR2 FQNEAQ (reference sequence). The CDR3 length is 18 residues. Trimming pared 2 bases from V and 3 bases from J, leaving 21 bases between. Here the CDR3 reads CASSLSSRTGGPTDTQYF. CDR3 DNA: TGTGCCAGCAGCTTAAGTAGTCGAACGGGGGGCCCAACAGATACGCAGTATTTT. The full variable domain, with the rest looked up from reference TRBV7-9 and TRBJ2-3, is DTGVSQNPRHKITKRGQNVTFRCDPISEHNRLYWYRQTLGQGPEFLTYFQNEAQLEKSRLLSDRFSAERPKGSFSTLEIQRTEQGDSAMYLCASSLSSRTGGPTDTQYFGPGTRLTVL.

The CDR3 nucleotides are TGTGCCAGCAGTTACAGCGGGGGGGTGGACACCGGGGAGCTGTTTTTT. It is translated as CASSYSGGVDTGELFF. The gene calls are TRBV6-6 and TRBJ2-2, with TRBD2 matching 10 bases. With 2 bases clipped from V and 3 bases from J, the junction kept 3 bases outside the gene matches. Germline-derived CDR1 and CDR2 are MNHNY and SVGAGI (reference sequence). This CDR3 region has 16 residues.

CDR3 region: CASSTDRGTNGYTF. CDR3 nucleotides: TGCGCCAGCAGCACGGACAGGGGTACGAATGGCTACACCTTC. The chain carries TRBV5-1 and TRBJ1-2; 9 bases are a match to TRBD1. The V and J ends lost 4 bases and 6 bases, in that order; junction bases with no gene match: 7. The germline CDR1 and CDR2 sequences are SGHRS and YFSETQ. The CDR3 consists of 14 residues.

The table lists this clone with a few counts. V is TRBV6-5 and J is TRBJ1-2; D possibly corresponds to TRBD1 (5 bases). This CDR3 region has 14 residues. Trimming removed 1 base from V and 6 bases from J, with 12 bases in between. Germline V gene sequence: CDR1 MNHEY, CDR2 SVGAGI. The CDR3 DNA follows: TGTGCCAGCAGTTACTTAAGCGGGACCGATGGCTACACCTTC. This codes for CASSYLSGTDGYTF.

This clone appeared a few times. The rearrangement joins TRBV5-6 to TRBJ1-1; D is unclear. This CDR3 spans 14 amino acids. CDR1 SGHDT and CDR2 YYEEEE come from the germline V gene. V lost 2 bases to trimming and J lost 10 bases, with 18 bases between them. As DNA, the CDR3 is TGTGCCAGCAGCTTAGGAGGTCTGATACTGGGAGCTTTCTTT. It codes for CASSLGGLILGAFF.